One sample yielded the 4 T cell receptor beta chains listed below, sequenced in a study of blood T cell repertoires in COVID-19 (dated by TCRdb to between 2020 and 2021). Library generation was performed with the immunoSEQ multiplex PCR assay. TCRdb provides this immuneACCESS table in a form limited to in-frame rearrangements. Some clones are lacking; in checked studies, under half of them reflect an unresolved V gene, and why the rest are absent is not known. This sample comprises over 150,000 clones, around 83% of them detected only once. The leading ten clones occupy about 0.95% of the sample. The source material was peripheral blood. The source of these receptors is a man aged 35-49 years with acute or convalescent COVID-19.

The rearrangement joins TRBV7-8 to TRBJ1-1; D gene uncertain. In germline, CDR1 is SGHVS, CDR2 FQNEAQ. V was shortened by 2 bases and J by 0 bases, with 7 bases between the two germline ends. CDR3 length: 14 residues. CDR3 region: CASSLQKMNTEAFF. For the CDR3, the DNA is TGTGCCAGCAGCTTACAGAAAATGAACACTGAAGCTTTCTTT.

This chain links TRBV10-3 with TRBJ2-7, with 7 bases fitting TRBD2. The CDR3 is made up of 15 amino acids. V gave up 6 bases and J gave up 5 bases; unmatched junction bases: 13. Germline V gene data show CDR1 as ENHRY and CDR2 as SYGVKD. Written as DNA, the CDR3 is TGTGCCATCAGGCCCCTCGGGACTATTCCCGACGAGCAGTACTTC. This encodes CAIRPLGTIPDEQYF.

The chain joins TRBV11-2 to TRBJ1-4; a weak D match, TRBD1 (6 bases). Between the trimmed V and J ends, which lost 3 bases and 0 bases, there was a span of 8 bases. CDR1 SGHAT and CDR2 FQNNGV come from the germline V gene. There are 15 residues in the CDR3. CDR3 residues: CASSFTGPTNEKLFF. The CDR3 nucleotides read TGTGCCAGCAGCTTCACAGGGCCAACTAATGAAAAACTGTTTTTT.

The V call is TRBV9, the J call TRBJ1-2, with 8 bases aligning to TRBD1. This CDR3 spans 14 amino acids. The germline V gene has CDR1 SGDLS and CDR2 YYNGEE. Losses at the gene ends were 3 bases for V and 6 bases for J; bases not matched to a gene: 7. The CDR3 sequence: CASSAPGGRDGYTF. In nucleotides, the CDR3 is TGTGCCAGCAGCGCCCCAGGGGGCCGTGATGGCTACACCTTC.